This T cell receptor (beta chain) derives from a study of circulating CD8 cells and anti-PD-1 response in melanoma. Study details: Six of 13 patients had prior targeted therapy or immunotherapy; seven did not. The study, taken as a whole, reports: Clonotype sharing was highest between DPOS and TIGIT subsets. A small cohort with few responders supplied the baseline and M1 comparisons. No tumor material was available, so peptide assays assessed reactivity.

Sorting of live CD3+CD8+TCRalphabeta+ cells by PD-1 and/or TIGIT gave four subsets. By share, this clonotype ranks as large. The antigen remains undetermined. TCR libraries were prepared from roughly 14 ng of total RNA with the QIAseq Immune Repertoire TCR panel. TCRdb ran MiXCR on the reads and lists one entry per CDR3 protein. The sample has 250 or so distinct CDR3 sequences, 2.5% to 3.5% seen once. The CDR3 is 11 amino acids. Trimming took off 4 bases at V and 9 bases at J, with 10 bases between the two ends. Germline CDR1 SQVTM, CDR2 ANQGSEA. The sequences come from CD8+ T cells from PBMCs, collected at baseline or after one month of anti-PD-1 therapy (not recorded which). The gene calls are TRBV29-1 and TRBJ1-5; tentative D call: TRBD1 (6 bases). The TCR was taken from a human donor with melanoma. The CDR3: CSVGAQGPQHF. The CDR3, as DNA: TGCAGCGTTGGGGCACAGGGGCCCCAGCATTTT. Drawing the rest from reference TRBV29-1 and TRBJ1-5, the complete variable domain is SAVISQKPSRDICQRGTSLTIQCQVDSQVTMMFWYRQQPGQSLTLIATANQGSEATYESGFVIDKFPISRPNLTFSTLTVSNMSPEDSSIYLCSVGAQGPQHFGDGTRLSIL.